Listed here is a single T cell receptor beta chain. Profiled with immunoSEQ multiplex PCR; TCRdb holds only in-frame clones, not every one. The data show about 130,000 clones, about 88% seen once. The data are from a study of control samples from healthy donors and cancer patients. V was clipped by 7 bases and J by 2 bases, with 15 bases between them. The CDR3 loop spans 14 amino acids. Germline loops: CDR1 GTSNPN, CDR2 SVGIG (reference sequence). Sequenced input: blood. The receptor was isolated from a man aged 18 to 30 in good health. The chain couples TRBV30 to TRBJ1-3; D is unclear. CDR3 bases: TGTGCCTTCGCCGGTGCGGGCCCTGGAAACACCATATATTTT. This codes for CAFAGAGPGNTIYF.